One and the same sample provided the 22 T cell receptor beta chains below, sequenced in a study of CXCR3-negative and CXCR3-positive naive CD8 T cells. The study's findings and limits: In CXCR3-positive naive cells, the TRB CDR3s were more hydrophobic than in CXCR3-negative naive cells.

Carrying UMI labels, the TRB cDNA libraries were prepared through 5' RACE. TCRdb derives one entry per CDR3 protein from the 5' RACE reads, leaving out DNA. This sample's table has roughly 59,000 distinct CDR3 sequences. These receptors' antigens are unknown. Sequencing was carried out using naive CXCR3+ CD8+ T cells from blood. This sample's subset: CD45RO-CCR7+CD27+CD95- naive CD8+ T cells expressing CXCR3 (TNR3+). Source of these receptors: a human donor in good health. Some clones in this sample may be carry-over from other donors' samples.

The chain links TRBV20-1 to TRBJ2-1. The CDR3 runs to 11 residues. Germline V CDR1 and CDR2: DFQATT, SNEGSKA (reference sequence). CDR3 loop: CSAPTELEQFF.

The chain uses TRBV20-1 and TRBJ2-2; TCRdb picks TRBD1, but there is no DNA to check that call. Germline loops: CDR1 DFQATT, CDR2 SNEGSKA (reference sequence). The CDR3 loop spans 16 amino acids. CDR3 amino acids: CSARDETGGYTGELFF.

The chain uses TRBV7-2 and TRBJ2-3; TCRdb returns TRBD2, unconfirmable since there is no DNA. CDR1 and CDR2 (germline): SGHTA, FQGNSA. CDR3 length: 15 amino acids. The CDR3 reads CASSLTSGVADTQCF.

The V gene is TRBV19, the J gene TRBJ1-5; TCRdb proposes TRBD1, but this gene call is untestable without DNA. The CDR3 has 15 amino acids. The germline CDR1 and CDR2 sequences are LNHDA and SQIVND (reference sequence). The CDR3 region is CASSPGQGTHQPQHF.

The chain joins TRBV29-1 to TRBJ1-2. Germline values: CDR1 SQVTM, CDR2 ANQGSEA. This CDR3 spans 15 amino acids. The CDR3 here is CSVDPGRTANYGYTF.

The gene calls are TRBV12-5 and TRBJ2-7; lacking DNA, the TRBD1 call made by TCRdb goes unchecked. Germline values: CDR1 LGHNT, CDR2 FRNRAP. The CDR3 runs to 16 residues. The chain's CDR3 is CASGFSGDRGPYEQYF.

V usage is TRBV29-1 and J usage is TRBJ2-2; lacking DNA, the TRBD1 call made by TCRdb goes unchecked. This CDR3 has 13 residues. Looked up from germline, CDR1 is SQVTM and CDR2 is ANQGSEA. This CDR3 is CSGYRADTGELFF.

The chain has TRBV20-1 and TRBJ2-4; TCRdb names TRBD2, which stays unverified in the absence of DNA. Germline V lookup: CDR1 DFQATT, CDR2 SNEGSKA (reference sequence). The CDR3 contains 15 residues. The CDR3 sequence: CSARASGEVKNIQYF.

J is TRBJ2-7 and V is TRBV28; the TCRdb D gene call, TRBD1, has no DNA to confirm it. Germline V gene data show CDR1 as MDHEN and CDR2 as SYDVKM. The CDR3 contains 14 residues. The CDR3 loop is CASSFGDISYEQYF.

J is TRBJ2-3 and V is TRBV6-1; the D call from TCRdb, TRBD2, cannot be confirmed without DNA. The germline V gene has CDR1 MNHNS and CDR2 SASEGT. The CDR3 spans 17 residues. This chain's CDR3 is CAISEAQQDSLTDTQHF.

The rearrangement uses TRBV10-3 and TRBJ1-1; the D gene TCRdb calls, TRBD1, cannot be checked with no DNA. Germline V lookup: CDR1 ENHRY, CDR2 SYGVKD. The CDR3 runs 11 residues. The CDR3 protein is CAIRTGSVAFF.

The rearrangement uses TRBV7-3 and TRBJ1-1; TCRdb outputs TRBD1, but without DNA this stays unchecked. The germline CDR1 and CDR2 sequences are SGHTA and FQGTGA. CDR3 length: 15 residues. CDR3 sequence: CASSKGLVMNTEAFF.

The chain joins TRBV29-1 to TRBJ2-5; TCRdb's D call of TRBD2 is untestable without DNA. CDR1 is SQVTM and CDR2 is ANQGSEA in the germline V gene. This CDR3 is 15 amino acids long. This CDR3 reads CSVAASGGDQETQYF.

This chain connects TRBV7-2 to TRBJ2-2; TCRdb lists TRBD2, though no DNA is available to test this call. Germline CDR1 reads SGHTA; CDR2 reads FQGNSA. This CDR3 has 17 amino acids. CDR3: CASSLALLAVNTGELFF.

The chain carries TRBV4-2 and TRBJ1-5. From germline, CDR1 is LGHNA and CDR2 YNFKEQ. This CDR3 comprises 15 residues. The CDR3 loop reads CASSQVWDSNQPQHF.

The chain employs TRBV12-3 or TRBV12-4 and TRBJ2-7; TCRdb's D gene call, TRBD1, goes unchecked for lack of DNA. The CDR3 totals 16 residues. CDR3 amino acids: CASSQQTGLSLYEQYF.

V gene TRBV5-5 combines with J gene TRBJ2-7; TCRdb lists TRBD1, though no DNA is available to test this call. This CDR3 has 14 amino acids. Looked up from germline, CDR1 is SGHKS and CDR2 is YYEKEE (reference sequence). The CDR3 here is CASSSDRGTYEQYF.

V usage is TRBV29-1 and J usage is TRBJ2-7. CDR3 length: 13 amino acids. In germline, CDR1 is SQVTM, CDR2 ANQGSEA. CDR3 loop: CSVESTESYEQYF.

The rearrangement links TRBV7-8 to TRBJ2-3; the D gene TCRdb calls, TRBD2, cannot be checked with no DNA. This CDR3 region has 18 residues. Germline V gene sequence: CDR1 SGHVS, CDR2 FQNEAQ. CDR3 loop: CASSLVHLAGGSRDTQYF. The complete variable domain, with remaining parts taken from reference TRBV7-8 and TRBJ2-3, reads GAGVSQSPRYKVAKRGQDVALRCDPISGHVSLFWYQQALGQGPEFLTYFQNEAQLDKSGLPSDRFFAERPEGSVSTLKIQRTQQEDSAVYLCASSLVHLAGGSRDTQYFGPGTRLTVL.

This chain's CDR3 is CAISSGRETQYF. The rearrangement links TRBV10-3 to TRBJ2-5; TCRdb designates TRBD2, a call that cannot be tested without DNA. Germline loops: CDR1 ENHRY, CDR2 SYGVKD. This CDR3 spans 12 amino acids.

The rearrangement joins TRBV6-4 to TRBJ2-7; the D call of TRBD2 rests on TCRdb alone, since no DNA is present to check it. There are 12 residues in the CDR3. Per the germline V gene, CDR1 is MRHNA and CDR2 is SNTAGT. The CDR3 region is CASSSGGLEQYF.

The chain has TRBV27 and TRBJ2-3; TCRdb lists TRBD2, though no DNA is available to test this call. CDR1 is MNHEY and CDR2 is SMNVEV in the germline V gene (reference sequence). The CDR3 has 15 residues. The CDR3 reads CASSTSGDRPDTQYF.